These 23 T cell receptor beta chains came from one sample sequenced in a study of blood T cell repertoires in COVID-19. Generated by immunoSEQ multiplex PCR, the TCRdb table keeps only in-frame clones and is missing some. The sample shows around 300,000 clones, roughly nine tenths of them seen only once. Sequenced input: peripheral blood. These receptors originate from a man younger than 35 with active or convalescent COVID-19.

This chain links TRBV7-6 with TRBJ2-2; TRBD2 matches at 13 bases. The CDR3 is 18 amino acids. Germline CDR1 and CDR2: SGHVS and FNYEAQ. The V and J ends lost 7 bases and 3 bases, in that order; junction bases with no gene match: 11. CDR3 amino acids: CASTLRGTSGIYTGELFF. The DNA for the CDR3 is TGTGCCAGCACCCTTAGGGGGACTAGCGGGATTTACACCGGGGAGCTGTTTTTT.

The rearrangement links TRBV2 to TRBJ1-2; D perhaps matches TRBD1 (6 bases). CDR1 and CDR2 from the germline V gene are SNHLY and FYNNEI. V lost 4 bases and J lost 0, with 9 bases in between. CDR3 length equals 14 residues. CDR3 region: CASSARTANYGYTF. The CDR3 nucleotides are TGTGCCAGCAGTGCCAGGACAGCTAACTATGGCTACACCTTC.

The chain links TRBV6-2 or TRBV6-3 to TRBJ1-5, with a possible D match to TRBD1 (6 bases). The V gene's germline CDR1 is MNHEY and CDR2 SVGEGT. Trimming removed 2 bases at V and 2 bases at J, with 13 bases between. CDR3 size: 16 residues. CDR3 protein: CASSYLSRGGNQPQHF. In DNA, the CDR3 is TGTGCCAGCAGTTACCTCAGCAGGGGTGGCAATCAGCCCCAGCATTTT.

V usage is TRBV7-6 and J usage is TRBJ2-1; 7 bases agree with TRBD2. Per the germline V gene, CDR1 is SGHVS and CDR2 is FNYEAQ. The ends lost 2 bases at V and 2 bases at J; junction bases unmatched: 3. The CDR3 extends over 15 amino acids. The CDR3 DNA reads as TGTGCCAGCAGCTTAACCGGGGGGACCTACAATGAGCAGTTCTTC. Its translation: CASSLTGGTYNEQFF. The full variable domain, with the rest looked up from reference TRBV7-6 and TRBJ2-1, is GAGVSQSPRYKVTKRGQDVALRCDPISGHVSLYWYRQALGQGPEFLTYFNYEAQQDKSGLPNDRFSAERPEGSISTLTIQRTEQRDSAMYRCASSLTGGTYNEQFFGPGTRLTVL.

This chain uses TRBV21-1 with TRBJ2-1; the table's D call, TRBD2, has no DNA check behind it. TRBV21-1 constitutes a pseudogene. The CDR3 has 17 amino acids. The DNA for the CDR3 is TGTGCCAGCAGCAAAGGAAGGGAGCGGATTAATTACAATGAGCAGTTCTTC. As protein: CASSKGRERINYNEQFF.

This clone was seen more than once but under ten times. V gene TRBV5-5 combines with J gene TRBJ2-2; D gene unclear. The CDR3 spans 14 residues. CDR1 is SGHKS, CDR2 YYEKEE, per germline (reference sequence). The V gene lost 4 bases and the J gene lost 4 bases, with 11 bases spanning the gap. The CDR3 reads CASSPLATTGELFF. Here the CDR3 DNA reads TGTGCCAGCAGCCCCTTAGCAACCACCGGGGAGCTGTTTTTT.

The chain recombines TRBV6-1 with TRBJ1-1; D remains ambiguous. This CDR3 has 13 amino acids. V lost 3 bases and J 1 base, leaving 6 bases between the germline ends. Germline values: CDR1 MNHNS, CDR2 SASEGT. CDR3 sequence: CASSDPGNTEAFF. DNA for the CDR3: TGTGCCAGCAGTGATCCAGGGAACACTGAAGCTTTCTTT.

This clone was seen once. This chain uses TRBV18 with TRBJ2-1; 8 positions match TRBD2. The germline gives CDR1 KGHSH, CDR2 LQKENI. V shed 6 bases and J 1 base; nucleotides not matched to a gene: 5. The CDR3 covers 15 residues. This CDR3 is CASSDSGISYNEQFF. The CDR3 bases are TGTGCCAGCTCGGATAGCGGGATTTCCTACAATGAGCAGTTCTTC.

This chain joins TRBV19 and TRBJ1-5; maybe TRBD1 (5 bases). The germline V gene encodes CDR1 LNHDA and CDR2 SQIVND (reference sequence). Trimming took 4 bases from V and 7 from J, leaving 14 bases between them. This CDR3 is 14 amino acids long. CDR3 loop: CASSRGGFSQPQHF. CDR3 in DNA: TGTGCCAGTAGTAGGGGGGGGTTCAGCCAGCCCCAGCATTTT.

This chain joins TRBV7-9 and TRBJ2-1; D gene unclear. The CDR3 contains 15 residues. V was cut by 2 bases and J by 0 bases, with 8 bases left in between. Germline V gene data show CDR1 as SEHNR and CDR2 as FQNEAQ (reference sequence). CDR3 residues: CASSLMAFSYNEQFF. For the CDR3, the DNA is TGTGCCAGCAGCTTAATGGCATTCTCCTACAATGAGCAGTTCTTC.

The chain links TRBV19 to TRBJ2-7; TRBD1 agrees at 9 bases. The CDR3 spans 12 residues. The germline CDR1 and CDR2 sequences are LNHDA and SQIVND (reference sequence). V gave up 10 bases and J gave up 3 bases; unmatched junction bases: 4. This CDR3 is CATGTGRYEQYF. The CDR3 coding sequence is TGTGCCACCGGGACAGGGCGCTACGAGCAGTACTTC.

The chain employs TRBV4-1 and TRBJ2-2; D is perhaps TRBD2 (6 bases). Between the trimmed V and J ends, which lost 4 bases and 4 bases, there was a span of 16 bases. Germline CDR1 MGHRA, CDR2 YSYEKL. The CDR3 runs 16 residues. Here the CDR3 reads CASSPWRGASTGELFF. In DNA, the CDR3 is TGCGCCAGCAGCCCGTGGCGGGGCGCCTCCACCGGGGAGCTGTTTTTT.

CDR3: CASSRGTGPRQAFF. The CDR3 DNA reads TGCGCCAGCAGCCGTGGTACAGGGCCGAGGCAAGCTTTCTTT. This chain connects TRBV5-1 to TRBJ1-1; tentative D call: TRBD1 (6 bases). V was trimmed by 4 bases and J by 9 bases, leaving 19 bases between them. Germline assignment: CDR1 SGHRS and CDR2 YFSETQ. There are 14 residues in the CDR3. Variable domain in full (rest from reference TRBV5-1 and TRBJ1-1): KAGVTQTPRYLIKTRGQQVTLSCSPISGHRSVSWYQQTPGQGLQFLFEYFSETQRNKGNFPGRFSGRQFSNSRSEMNVSTLELGDSALYLCASSRGTGPRQAFFGQGTRLTVV.

This chain uses TRBV12-3 or TRBV12-4 with TRBJ1-1; possibly TRBD1 for D (5 bases). The CDR3 totals 13 residues. V lost 5 bases and J 1 base, leaving 8 bases between the germline ends. CDR3 coding DNA: TGTGCCAGCAGTCGTACAGGGAACACTGAAGCTTTCTTT. Its translation is CASSRTGNTEAFF.

The chain couples TRBV4-1 to TRBJ2-1, with 11 bases matching TRBD2. The CDR3 is made up of 16 amino acids. CDR1 and CDR2 (germline): MGHRA, YSYEKL. The V and J ends lost 4 bases and 4 bases, in that order; junction bases with no gene match: 6. CDR3 in amino acids: CASSLAGTSGYNEQFF. The CDR3, as DNA: TGCGCCAGCAGCCTCGCGGGGACTAGCGGATACAATGAGCAGTTCTTC.

The rearrangement joins TRBV6-5 to TRBJ1-1, with no clear D. The CDR3 is made up of 13 amino acids. In germline, CDR1 is MNHEY, CDR2 SVGAGI. The V end was cut by 5 bases, the J end by 3 bases, with 10 bases between. CDR3 bases: TGTGCCAGCAGTACCGAGGTGTACACTGAAGCTTTCTTT. Its translation: CASSTEVYTEAFF.

The V gene is TRBV5-1, the J gene TRBJ2-5; 7 bases agree with TRBD2. This CDR3 is built from 15 residues. Germline CDR1 reads SGHRS; CDR2 reads YFSETQ. Trimming cost V 4 bases and J 5 bases; bases outside gene matches: 11. The DNA for the CDR3 is TGCGCCAGCAGCCCCTGGGGGGGTCAGGGCGAGACCCAGTACTTC. Protein sequence: CASSPWGGQGETQYF.

The chain employs TRBV7-3 and TRBJ1-1; 9 nucleotides agree with TRBD1. Germline trimming cut 5 bases from V and 8 bases from J; bases unmatched to any gene: 6. The CDR3 extends over 13 amino acids. CDR1 SGHTA and CDR2 FQGTGA come from the germline V gene. Here the CDR3 DNA reads TGTGCCAGCAGCCAAAGGACAGGGGAGGAAGCTTTCTTT. It codes for CASSQRTGEEAFF.

The gene calls are TRBV7-9 and TRBJ2-2, with D perhaps matching TRBD1 (6 bases). Trimming pared 8 bases from V and 4 bases from J, leaving 20 bases between. The CDR3 length is 16 residues. CDR1 is SEHNR and CDR2 is FQNEAQ in the germline V gene (reference sequence). The CDR3 sequence is CASYRELGTGTGELFF. The CDR3 nucleotides read TGTGCCAGCTACAGGGAGCTGGGAACGGGCACCGGGGAGCTGTTTTTT.

This clone was counted once. The CDR3 protein is CASSYGEGNEKLFF. For the CDR3, the DNA is TGTGCCAGCAGTTACGGGGAGGGCAATGAAAAACTGTTTTTT. The V call is TRBV6-5, the J call TRBJ1-4; no reliable D call. CDR1 is MNHEY and CDR2 is SVGAGI in the germline V gene. V lost 2 bases, J lost 5 bases, and 9 bases lay in between. The length of the CDR3 is 14 residues.

The chain combines TRBV9 with TRBJ1-2; TRBD1 is a possible D gene (6 bases). The CDR3 has 14 amino acids. Germline-derived CDR1 and CDR2 are SGDLS and YYNGEE. Trimming took 3 bases from V and 5 from J, leaving 14 bases between them. CDR3 amino acids: CASSGGGGAYGYTF. CDR3 coding DNA: TGTGCCAGCAGCGGCGGCGGGGGCGCGTATGGCTACACCTTC.

The chain couples TRBV20-1 to TRBJ1-2; the match to TRBD1 covers 8 bases. The germline V gene encodes CDR1 DFQATT and CDR2 SNEGSKA (reference sequence). This CDR3 has 11 residues. V lost 5 bases, J lost 7 bases, and 3 bases stayed unmatched. Here the CDR3 DNA reads TGCAGTGCTCGGGACAGGTCTGGCTACACCTTC. Protein: CSARDRSGYTF.

The chain combines TRBV28 with TRBJ1-2; D unresolved. The CDR3 is 20 amino acids. Deletions cut 7 bases from V and 5 bases from J, with 35 bases between. In germline, CDR1 is MDHEN, CDR2 SYDVKM. The CDR3 protein is CASKNLPPRPRQSPIYGYTF. CDR3 nucleotides: TGTGCCAGCAAAAACCTCCCCCCGAGGCCCCGGCAGTCCCCAATATATGGCTACACCTTC.